This T cell receptor (beta chain) was retrieved from a study of cytomegalovirus exposure and HLA in healthy donors. Both 60 Vbeta primers and 13 Jbeta primers went into the PCR. Clones were read by immunoSEQ multiplex PCR, and TCRdb kept only the in-frame ones, dropping some. This repertoire shows about 200,000 clones, 80% to 90% found once; its top ten account for about 3%. The V segment lost 3 bases and the J segment 2 bases; nucleotides outside the gene matches: 5. The CDR3 length is 15 residues. CDR1 and CDR2 from the germline V gene are MNHNS and SASEGT. The chain employs TRBV6-1 and TRBJ2-7, with TRBD1 matching over 9 bases. Sequencing was carried out using PBMCs. The source is a man aged 25 to 45 in good health and CMV-seronegative. The CDR3 sequence: CASSDLWTGAYEQYF. The CDR3 DNA sequence: TGTGCCAGCAGTGACCTGTGGACAGGGGCCTACGAGCAGTACTTC.